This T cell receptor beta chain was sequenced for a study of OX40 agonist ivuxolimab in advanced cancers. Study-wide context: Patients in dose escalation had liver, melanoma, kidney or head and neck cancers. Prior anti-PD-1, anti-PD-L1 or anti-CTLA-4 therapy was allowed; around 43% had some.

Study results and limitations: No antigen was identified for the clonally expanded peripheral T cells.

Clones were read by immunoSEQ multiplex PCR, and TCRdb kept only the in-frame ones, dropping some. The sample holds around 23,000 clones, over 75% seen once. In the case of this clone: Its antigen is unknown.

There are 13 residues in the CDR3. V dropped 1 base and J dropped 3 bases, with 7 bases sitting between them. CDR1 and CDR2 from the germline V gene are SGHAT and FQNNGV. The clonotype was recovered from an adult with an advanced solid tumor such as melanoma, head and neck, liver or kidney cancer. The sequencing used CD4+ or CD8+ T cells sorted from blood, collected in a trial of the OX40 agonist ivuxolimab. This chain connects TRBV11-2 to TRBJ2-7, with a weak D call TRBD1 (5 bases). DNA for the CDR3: TGTGCCAGCAGCTTAGCGACAGACTACGAGCAGTACTTC. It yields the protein CASSLATDYEQYF.